This TCR beta chain is from a study of molecular identifiers for immune sequencing clone quantification. In TCRdb, the PCR reads were re-called with MiXCR into one record per CDR3 protein. There are over 600,000 distinct CDR3 sequences in the sample; 15% to 20% occur only once, and 0.85% lies in the top ten. V lost 3 bases, J lost 2 bases, and 12 bases lay in between. The CDR3 runs 15 residues. Per the germline V gene, CDR1 is MNHEY and CDR2 is SMNVEV (reference sequence). This clonotype was observed at least ten times. The sequence came from a human donor in good health. Some libraries in this study had Jurkat cell RNA spiked in. Input material: naive CD8+ T cells from blood, with Jurkat cell RNA spiked in. Subset in this sample: FACS-sorted CD8+CD4-CCR7+CD45RA+ naive T cells. The chain has TRBV27 and TRBJ2-3; D possibly corresponds to TRBD2 (7 bases). CDR3 region: CASSLGGALTDTQYF. The CDR3 DNA sequence: TGTGCCAGCAGTTTGGGGGGGGCCCTCACAGATACGCAGTATTTT.